This T cell receptor beta chain was found in a study of blood T cell repertoires in COVID-19. For the study at large: The analysed material was cDNA or gDNA that came from T cells, B-cell-depleted T cells, or PBMCs.

This clone was found once. The repertoire was sequenced with immunoSEQ multiplex PCR; TCRdb's copy has only in-frame clones and lacks some. The sample has 350,000 or so clones; approximately 89% are singletons. In Seattle, patients joined the study during active infection and were tracked longitudinally. Sequencing input: peripheral blood. This clonotype was obtained from a woman aged 60-75 years with COVID-19, enrolled during active disease.

The CDR3 loop reads CAWSNRRNTEAFF. In nucleotides, the CDR3 is TGTGCCTGGAGTAACAGGCGGAACACTGAAGCTTTCTTT. The chain joins TRBV30 to TRBJ1-1; tentative D call: TRBD1 (5 bases). The CDR3 spans 13 residues. Germline loops: CDR1 GTSNPN, CDR2 SVGIG (reference sequence). V dropped 2 bases and J dropped 1 base, with 8 bases sitting between them.